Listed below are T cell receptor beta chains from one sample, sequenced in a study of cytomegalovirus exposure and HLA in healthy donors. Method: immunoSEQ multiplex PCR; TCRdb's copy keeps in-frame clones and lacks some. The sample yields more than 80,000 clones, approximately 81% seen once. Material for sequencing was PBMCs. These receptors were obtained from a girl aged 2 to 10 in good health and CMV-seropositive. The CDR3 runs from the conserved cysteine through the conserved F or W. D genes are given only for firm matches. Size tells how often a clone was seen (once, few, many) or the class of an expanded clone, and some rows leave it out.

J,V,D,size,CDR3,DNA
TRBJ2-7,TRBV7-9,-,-,CASSHRDLEQYF,TGTGCCAGCAGCCACAGGGACCTCGAGCAGTACTTC
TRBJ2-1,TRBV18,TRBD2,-,CASSPLLLAGGGDEQFF,TGTGCCAGCTCACCCCTTCTACTAGCGGGAGGGGGCGATGAGCAGTTCTTC
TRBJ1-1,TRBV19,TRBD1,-,CASREGQANTEAFF,TGTGCCAGTAGGGAGGGACAGGCGAACACTGAAGCTTTCTTT
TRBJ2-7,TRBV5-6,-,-,CASSWVGQGEYEQYF,TGTGCCAGCAGCTGGGTGGGGCAGGGCGAATACGAGCAGTACTTC
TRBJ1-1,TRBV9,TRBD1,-,CASSVDRDTEAFF,TGTGCCAGCAGCGTTGACAGGGACACTGAAGCTTTCTTT
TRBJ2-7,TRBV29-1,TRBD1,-,CSARDRDYEQYF,TGCAGCGCCCGTGACAGGGACTACGAGCAGTACTTC
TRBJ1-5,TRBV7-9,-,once,CASSNGGTFSNQPQHF,TGTGCCAGCAGCAACGGGGGGACTTTTAGCAATCAGCCCCAGCATTTT
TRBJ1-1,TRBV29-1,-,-,CSVANRVSEAFF,TGCAGCGTTGCGAACAGGGTGAGTGAAGCTTTCTTT
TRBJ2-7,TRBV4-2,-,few,CASSQTPTGEQYF,TGTGCCAGCAGCCAAACTCCCACGGGCGAGCAGTACTTC
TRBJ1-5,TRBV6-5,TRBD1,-,CASSYGTGRQPQHF,TGTGCCAGCAGTTACGGGACAGGGCGACAGCCCCAGCATTTT
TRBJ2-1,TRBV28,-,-,CASSFFRSREYNEQFF,TGTGCCAGCAGTTTCTTCCGGTCCCGGGAATACAATGAGCAGTTCTTC
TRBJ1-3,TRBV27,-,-,CASRSTAFSGNTIYF,TGTGCCAGCAGATCGACAGCCTTCTCTGGAAACACCATATATTTT
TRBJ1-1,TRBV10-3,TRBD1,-,CAITGTASSEAFF,TGTGCCATCACCGGGACAGCTTCATCGGAAGCTTTCTTT
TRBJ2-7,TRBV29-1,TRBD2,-,CSVVGAGGYEQYF,TGCAGCGTTGTAGGGGCGGGAGGGTACGAGCAGTACTTC
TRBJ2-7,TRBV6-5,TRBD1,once,CASSRTGGVIYEQYF,TGTGCCAGCAGCCGGACAGGGGGCGTCATCTACGAGCAGTACTTC
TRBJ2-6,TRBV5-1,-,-,CASINGGSGSGANVLTF,TGCGCCAGCATCAATGGGGGGAGTGGATCTGGGGCCAACGTCCTGACTTTC
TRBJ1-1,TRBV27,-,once,CASSLSGGSTEAFF,TGTGCCAGCAGTTTATCCGGAGGGTCCACTGAAGCTTTCTTT
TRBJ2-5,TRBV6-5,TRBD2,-,CASSYSGLAGKETQYF,TGTGCCAGCAGTTACTCTGGACTAGCGGGCAAAGAGACCCAGTACTTC
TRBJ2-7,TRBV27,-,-,CASWDSLVYEQYF,TGTGCCAGCTGGGACTCTCTTGTCTACGAGCAGTACTTC
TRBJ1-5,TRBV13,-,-,CASSWSSGKDQPQHF,TGTGCCAGCAGCTGGTCGTCAGGGAAGGATCAGCCCCAGCATTTT
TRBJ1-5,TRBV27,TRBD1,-,CASSSRQGSVSNQPQHF,TGTGCCAGCAGTTCCCGACAGGGGTCGGTGAGCAATCAGCCCCAGCATTTT
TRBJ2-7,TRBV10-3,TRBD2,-,CAAAGVSYEQYF,TGTGCCGCAGCGGGAGTTTCCTACGAGCAGTACTTC